Following are 24 T cell receptor beta chains from one sample sequenced in a study of T cell repertoires in cytomegalovirus infection. TCRdb reprocessed the reads via MiXCR and lists one record per CDR3 protein. This table has hundreds of thousands of distinct CDR3 sequences, less than 35% appearing once. Antigen specificity for these receptors is unknown. The source material was cultured CD8+ T cells from PBMCs, sampled from culture after CMV antigen stimulation. These receptors came from a human donor in good health (CMV status not recorded). Some clones in this sample may be carry-over from other donors' samples.

This clonotype was counted only a few times. The J gene is TRBJ1-2, the V gene TRBV7-6; 8 bases are a match to TRBD1. The V segment lost 6 bases and the J segment 7 bases; nucleotides outside the gene matches: 7. The CDR3 sequence is 13 residues long. Germline CDR1 reads SGHVS; CDR2 reads FNYEAQ. The CDR3 DNA reads as TGTGCCAGCAGGGAGACAGGGGTGGCTGGCTACACCTTC. Amino acids: CASRETGVAGYTF.

On this clonotype itself: This sequence may be a read error, since a much larger clone differs from it by one base. The chain couples TRBV7-6 to TRBJ2-7; 7 nucleotides agree with TRBD1. CDR1 and CDR2 from the germline V gene are SGHVS and FNYEAQ. The CDR3 is 14 residues long. The junction had 6 bases not matched to a gene; V was cut back by 1 base and J by 6 bases. For the CDR3, the DNA is TGTGCCAGCAGCTTAGACAGGGGTGACGGCGAGCAGTACTTC. It specifies CASSLDRGDGEQYF.

This clonotype occurred a few times. Relative to the germline gene, one junction end is altered; a read error may explain this. The rearrangement joins TRBV6-1 to TRBJ2-1; D may correspond to TRBD1 or TRBD2 (5 bases each). This CDR3 has 11 amino acids. Germline assignment: CDR1 MNHNS and CDR2 SASEGT. This chain's CDR3 is CASSERARGHF. The CDR3 DNA follows: TGTGCCAGCAGTGAAAGGGCTCGGGGCCACTTC.

V is TRBV28 and J is TRBJ1-3, with D unclear. Trimming shortened V by 4 bases and J by 0 bases, and 7 bases separated the two germline ends. Germline CDR1 MDHEN, CDR2 SYDVKM. This CDR3 region has 14 residues. The CDR3 region has the DNA TGTGCCAGCAGTTGGCGGGGCTCTGGAAACACCATATATTTT. The encoded protein is CASSWRGSGNTIYF. Together with reference TRBV28 and TRBJ1-3, the CDR3 gives the full variable domain: DVKVTQSSRYLVKRTGEKVFLECVQDMDHENMFWYRQDPGLGLRLIYFSYDVKMKEKGDIPEGYSVSREKKERFSLILESASTNQTSMYLCASSWRGSGNTIYFGEGSWLTVV.

The table lists this clonotype with a few counts. V gene TRBV7-2 combines with J gene TRBJ2-3; unclear D gene. The V and J ends lost 4 bases and 4 bases respectively, with 12 bases between them. Germline CDR1 SGHTA, CDR2 FQGNSA. CDR3 length: 14 amino acids. CDR3 sequence reads: CASSYLGVADTQYF. The DNA for the CDR3 is TGTGCCAGCAGCTACCTCGGTGTTGCAGATACGCAGTATTTT. Complete variable domain (other parts from reference TRBV7-2 and TRBJ2-3): GAGVSQSPSNKVTEKGKDVELRCDPISGHTALYWYRQSLGQGLEFLIYFQGNSAPDKSGLPSDRFSAERTGGSVSTLTIQRTQQEDSAVYLCASSYLGVADTQYFGPGTRLTVL.

Regarding this clonotype: A much more abundant neighbour one base away suggests this may be a read error. The limits of the CDR3 on the DNA are not certain, so only TCRdb's listed CDR3 is given. The rearrangement links TRBV6-6 to TRBJ1-6. Germline V lookup: CDR1 MNHNY, CDR2 SVGAGI (reference sequence). The CDR3 has 17 amino acids, counting both end residues. CDR3 protein: CASFGWGTDPQVSPPHF.

The rearrangement uses TRBV28 and TRBJ1-2, with 8 nucleotides matching TRBD1. Per germline, CDR1 MDHEN and CDR2 SYDVKM. The CDR3 spans 14 residues. The trim removed 6 bases at V and 8 bases at J, leaving 11 bases unmatched. CDR3 sequence (DNA): TGTGCCAGCAGAATTGGACAGGGCATAGAGGGCTACACCTTC. This gives the protein CASRIGQGIEGYTF.

This clonotype has a handful of counts. The chain has TRBV2 and TRBJ2-7, with D unresolved. The CDR3 loop spans 17 amino acids. Trimming pared 0 bases from V and 3 bases from J, leaving 18 bases between. Germline-derived CDR1 and CDR2 are SNHLY and FYNNEI. CDR3 DNA: TGTGCCAGCAGTGAAGCGCTGGTCCAGACCGTACTCTACGAGCAGTACTTC. It specifies CASSEALVQTVLYEQYF. Supplemented by reference TRBV2 and TRBJ2-7, the full variable domain reads EPEVTQTPSHQVTQMGQEVILRCVPISNHLYFYWYRQILGQKVEFLVSFYNNEISEKSEIFDDQFSVERPDGSNFTLKIRSTKLEDSAMYFCASSEALVQTVLYEQYFGPGTRLTVT.

The rearrangement uses TRBV6-1 and TRBJ1-5, with TRBD1 matching 7 bases. With V trimmed by 1 base and J by 0 bases, 3 bases remained unmatched. Germline-derived CDR1 and CDR2 are MNHNS and SASEGT. The CDR3 contains 16 residues. CDR3 bases: TGTGCCAGCAGTGAAGAACAGGGGCATAGCAATCAGCCCCAGCATTTT. Translated, it gives CASSEEQGHSNQPQHF.

The chain links TRBV7-9 to TRBJ2-7; D unclear. This CDR3 has 11 amino acids. CDR1 is SEHNR and CDR2 is FQNEAQ in the germline V gene (reference sequence). V gave up 1 base and J gave up 11 bases, with 9 bases separating them. The CDR3 is CASSLGRLEYV. CDR3 sequence (DNA): TGTGCCAGCAGCTTAGGCAGACTGGAGTACGTC.

There are many counts of this clonotype. The V gene is TRBV7-6, the J gene TRBJ2-5, with 14 bases matching TRBD2. CDR3 size: 17 residues. The germline gives CDR1 SGHVS, CDR2 FNYEAQ. V was pared by 5 bases and J by 1 base, with 6 bases of the junction left unmatched. The CDR3 nucleotides read TGTGCCAGCAGCCTACGGACTAGCGGGGGGACCCAAGAGACCCAGTACTTC. The encoded protein is CASSLRTSGGTQETQYF.

This chain connects TRBV19 to TRBJ1-2; D might be TRBD1 (6 bases). Germline CDR1 is LNHDA and CDR2 is SQIVND (reference sequence). V lost 7 bases and J lost 4, with 19 bases in between. The CDR3 has 15 residues. This CDR3 reads CASTPGRGGVYGYTF. CDR3 coding DNA: TGTGCCAGTACCCCAGGGAGAGGGGGGGTCTATGGCTACACCTTC.

This clonotype came up a few times. The V call is TRBV5-1, the J call TRBJ1-1, with D maybe TRBD1 (5 bases). Germline V gene sequence: CDR1 SGHRS, CDR2 YFSETQ. V lost 2 bases and J 2 bases, leaving 19 bases between the germline ends. The CDR3 runs 17 residues. In DNA form, the CDR3 reads TGCGCCAGCAGCTTATTTTTTGGGGGGACGGCCAACACTGAAGCTTTCTTT. Translating it yields CASSLFFGGTANTEAFF.

This clonotype was counted only a few times. The V and J genes are TRBV6-6 and TRBJ2-7; either TRBD1 or TRBD2 may supply D (5 bases each). The CDR3 extends over 15 amino acids. V lost 0 bases to trimming and J lost 0 bases, with 9 bases between them. Germline assignment: CDR1 MNHNY and CDR2 SVGAGI (reference sequence). The CDR3 sequence is CASSYSGDRSYEQYV. The CDR3 DNA is TGTGCCAGCAGTTACTCTGGGGACCGCTCCTACGAGCAGTACGTC.

The chain combines TRBV6-6 with TRBJ1-4; 7 nucleotides line up with TRBD1. The CDR3 has 15 amino acids. The V gene end was trimmed by 4 bases and the J gene end by 0 bases; junction bases not matched to a gene: 2. Looked up from germline, CDR1 is MNHNY and CDR2 is SVGAGI (reference sequence). The CDR3: CASSSQGATNEKLFF. CDR3 DNA: TGTGCCAGCAGTTCCCAGGGGGCAACTAATGAAAAACTGTTTTTT.

The table lists this clonotype with a few counts. This rearrangement joins TRBV14 to TRBJ2-7; 7 nucleotides match TRBD1. The germline CDR1 and CDR2 sequences are SGHDN and FVKESK. This CDR3 has 14 amino acids. With 3 bases clipped from V and 2 bases from J, the junction kept 4 bases outside the gene matches. CDR3 DNA: TGTGCCAGCAGCCAGACAGGGTTCCCCTACGAGCAGTACGTC. Protein: CASSQTGFPYEQYV.

This clonotype came up a few times. The chain is built from TRBV7-2 and TRBJ1-2; 8 bases are shared with TRBD1. This CDR3 has 16 residues. With 0 bases clipped from V and 2 bases from J, the junction kept 5 bases outside the gene matches. Germline CDR1 SGHTA, CDR2 FQGNSA. The CDR3 DNA follows: TGTGCCAGCAGCTTAGCCCCGACAGGGGCAAACTATGGCTACACCTTC. It encodes CASSLAPTGANYGYTF.

This chain links TRBV9 with TRBJ2-2; D perhaps matches TRBD2 (6 bases). V lost 0 bases and J lost 2, with 8 bases in between. Germline V CDR1 and CDR2: SGDLS, YYNGEE. The CDR3 is 15 residues long. CDR3 residues: CASSVAGTNTGELFF. CDR3 bases: TGTGCCAGCAGCGTAGCAGGGACTAACACCGGGGAGCTGTTTTTT.

Concerning this clonotype itself: A much larger clone lies a single base off, so this may be a read error. The rearrangement uses TRBV7-8 and TRBJ2-3; D gene ambiguous. This CDR3 is built from 16 residues. Trimming cost V 8 bases and J 0 bases, with 18 bases left between them. CDR1 and CDR2 from the germline V gene are SGHVS and FQNEAQ. The CDR3, as DNA: TGTGCCAGCGGCCCTTCCCACTCCCCGAGCACAGATACGCAGTATTTT. Encoded protein: CASGPSHSPSTDTQYF.

This clonotype turned up a few times. This chain's CDR3 is CAVNEARGVPGYTF. Here the CDR3 DNA reads TGTGCCGTGAACGAGGCACGAGGAGTTCCTGGCTACACCTTC. This chain joins TRBV7-6 and TRBJ1-2; D gene uncertain. The germline CDR1 and CDR2 sequences are SGHVS and FNYEAQ. The CDR3 is made up of 14 amino acids. With 11 bases removed from V and 7 bases from J, the gap between germline ends came to 23 bases.

This clonotype was picked up many times. CDR3 region: CASSLGTSSDTDTQYF. DNA of the CDR3: TGTGCCAGCAGCTTAGGGACCTCTTCGGACACAGATACGCAGTATTTT. The genes are TRBV7-2 and TRBJ2-3, with D unclear. CDR1 and CDR2 (germline): SGHTA, FQGNSA. CDR3 length: 16 amino acids. Trimming pared 1 base from V and 2 bases from J, leaving 13 bases between.

In its sample, this clonotype was seen a few times. The chain carries TRBV25-1 and TRBJ1-2; maybe TRBD1 (6 bases). V lost 3 bases and J 9 bases, leaving 14 bases between the germline ends. The germline V gene encodes CDR1 MGHDK and CDR2 SYGVNS. CDR3 length: 13 residues. CDR3: CASSERGGRSYTF. CDR3 bases: TGTGCCAGCAGTGAGCGCGGGGGCCGAAGCTACACCTTC.

The chain is built from TRBV7-9 and TRBJ2-3, with TRBD2 as a possible D gene (7 bases). Trimming took 5 bases from V and 6 from J, leaving 15 bases between them. Germline CDR1 SEHNR, CDR2 FQNEAQ (reference sequence). The CDR3 contains 14 residues. CDR3 sequence reads: CASSRGGGSDTQYF. The CDR3, as DNA: TGTGCCAGCAGCCGAGGGGGGGGTTCGGATACGCAGTATTTT.

The sample holds a few counts of this clonotype. The genes are TRBV4-3 and TRBJ2-4; D possibly corresponds to TRBD1 (6 bases). This CDR3 is 16 amino acids long. In germline, CDR1 is LGHNA, CDR2 YSLEER. Trimming took off 0 bases at V and 3 bases at J, with 12 bases between the two ends. This chain's CDR3 is CASSQDNRVVKNIQYF. The CDR3 bases are TGCGCCAGCAGCCAAGATAACAGGGTAGTCAAAAACATTCAGTACTTC.